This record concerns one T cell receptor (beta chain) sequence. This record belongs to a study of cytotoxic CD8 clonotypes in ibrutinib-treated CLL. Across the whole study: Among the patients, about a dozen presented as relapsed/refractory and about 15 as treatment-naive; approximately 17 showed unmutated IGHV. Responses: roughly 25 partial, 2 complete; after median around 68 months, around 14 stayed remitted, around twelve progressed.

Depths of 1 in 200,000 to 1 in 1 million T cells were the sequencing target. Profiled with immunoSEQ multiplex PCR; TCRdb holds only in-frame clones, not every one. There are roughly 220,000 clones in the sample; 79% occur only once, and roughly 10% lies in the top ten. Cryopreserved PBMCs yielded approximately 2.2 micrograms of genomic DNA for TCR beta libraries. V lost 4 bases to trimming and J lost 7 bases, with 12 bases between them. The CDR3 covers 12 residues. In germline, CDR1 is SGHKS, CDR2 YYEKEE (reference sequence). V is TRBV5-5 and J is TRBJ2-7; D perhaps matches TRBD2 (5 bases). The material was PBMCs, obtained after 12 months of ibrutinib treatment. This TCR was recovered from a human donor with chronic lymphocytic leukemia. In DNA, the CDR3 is TGTGCCAGCAGCACCGGGGTTTGGGAGCAGTACTTC. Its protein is CASSTGVWEQYF.